Below are 15 T cell receptor beta chains sequenced from a single sample in a study of T cell responses to AZD1222 COVID-19 vaccine (dated by TCRdb to the early 2020s). The library was made by the immunoSEQ multiplex PCR assay. TCRdb holds this immuneACCESS table with in-frame rearrangements only. Some clones are missing; in checked studies, unresolved V genes explain under half, and the rest has no known cause. This sample has about 80,000 clones in its table, and over 75% of those were observed once. About 10% of the sample lies in the top ten. The intended sense of this specimen's time point label: about 28 days (+/-7) after the second vaccine dose. The sequencing here drew on peripheral blood, taken 28 days after the second AZD1222 dose. These receptors were collected from an adult who received the AZD1222 COVID-19 vaccine.

This clone was counted a single time. This sequence joins TRBV20-1 and TRBJ1-3, with no clear D. CDR3 length equals 12 residues. Germline values: CDR1 DFQATT, CDR2 SNEGSKA (reference sequence). Trimming took 3 bases from V and 4 from J, leaving 7 bases between them. The DNA for the CDR3 is TGCAGTGCTAGTGTGAGCGGAAACACCATATATTTT. Translated: CSASVSGNTIYF.

This clone was seen only a few times. This chain links TRBV28 with TRBJ2-7; a weak D match, TRBD2 (5 bases). Trimming cost V 3 bases and J 8 bases, with 14 bases left between them. Germline assignment: CDR1 MDHEN and CDR2 SYDVKM. The CDR3 totals 13 residues. The CDR3, as DNA: TGTGCCAGCAGTTTTGCGGGCCCCACCCAGCAGTACTTC. It translates to CASSFAGPTQQYF. The whole variable domain, remainder taken from reference TRBV28 and TRBJ2-7, is DVKVTQSSRYLVKRTGEKVFLECVQDMDHENMFWYRQDPGLGLRLIYFSYDVKMKEKGDIPEGYSVSREKKERFSLILESASTNQTSMYLCASSFAGPTQQYFGPGTRLTVT.

The chain couples TRBV3-1 (or the pseudogene TRBV3-2) to TRBJ1-4; 10 positions agree with TRBD1. Germline loops: CDR1 LGHDT, CDR2 YNNKEL (reference sequence). The CDR3 consists of 14 residues. Trimming cost V 6 bases and J 8 bases; bases outside gene matches: 6. The CDR3 DNA is TGTGCCAGCAGACGACAGGGGGCCGGGGAAAAACTGTTTTTT. Its protein product is CASRRQGAGEKLFF.

V and J are TRBV28 and TRBJ1-1, with unresolved D. Germline V gene lookup returns CDR1 MDHEN and CDR2 SYDVKM. Trimming pared 3 bases from V and 2 bases from J, leaving 10 bases between. This CDR3 has 14 residues. As DNA, the CDR3 is TGTGCCAGCAGTTTTCGCCTGAGAAACACTGAAGCTTTCTTT. It is translated as CASSFRLRNTEAFF. Complete variable domain (other parts from reference TRBV28 and TRBJ1-1): DVKVTQSSRYLVKRTGEKVFLECVQDMDHENMFWYRQDPGLGLRLIYFSYDVKMKEKGDIPEGYSVSREKKERFSLILESASTNQTSMYLCASSFRLRNTEAFFGQGTRLTVV.

The chain recombines TRBV4-1 with TRBJ2-2; 9 positions agree with TRBD1. The V segment lost 4 bases and the J segment 3 bases; nucleotides outside the gene matches: 3. The germline V gene has CDR1 MGHRA and CDR2 YSYEKL. The CDR3 length is 15 residues. Written as DNA, the CDR3 is TGCGCCAGCAGCCCCCGGGACAGGGACACCGGGGAGCTGTTTTTT. It yields the protein CASSPRDRDTGELFF.

This chain joins TRBV15 and TRBJ1-3; a weak D match, TRBD1 (5 bases). Germline CDR1 LNHNV, CDR2 YYDKDF (reference sequence). This CDR3 contains 14 residues. V gave up 5 bases and J gave up 4 bases, with 12 bases separating them. Written as DNA, the CDR3 is TGTGCCACCAGCCCCCGGGGCGACGGAAACACCATATATTTT. It codes for CATSPRGDGNTIYF.

The V call is TRBV5-1, the J call TRBJ1-1, with a weak D call TRBD1 (6 bases). Trimming cost V 4 bases and J 0 bases, with 19 bases left between them. CDR3 size: 17 residues. Germline V gene lookup returns CDR1 SGHRS and CDR2 YFSETQ. The CDR3 here is CASSPLLGGLMNTEAFF. The CDR3 bases are TGCGCCAGCAGCCCCTTACTGGGGGGGCTTATGAACACTGAAGCTTTCTTT.

In regard to this clone: The sample holds other DNA sequences that translate to the same CDR3. This rearrangement joins TRBV19 to TRBJ1-2; 9 bases map to TRBD1. Looked up from germline, CDR1 is LNHDA and CDR2 is SQIVND (reference sequence). V shed 5 bases and J 5 bases; nucleotides not matched to a gene: 3. CDR3 length: 13 amino acids. CDR3 in amino acids: CASSGGQGYGYTF. In nucleotides, the CDR3 is TGTGCCAGTAGTGGTGGACAGGGGTATGGCTACACCTTC.

The chain joins TRBV2 to TRBJ2-7; D uncertain. The CDR3 extends over 15 amino acids. Germline CDR1 reads SNHLY; CDR2 reads FYNNEI. V was pared by 2 bases and J by 4 bases, with 15 bases between. In nucleotides, the CDR3 is TGTGCCAGCAGTGAAACGTTCGGGCGCAGGTACGAGCAGTACTTC. Translation: CASSETFGRRYEQYF.

This CDR3 reads CASISRHYGYTF. In nucleotides, the CDR3 is TGTGCCAGTATTTCTAGGCACTATGGCTACACCTTC. The chain links TRBV19 to TRBJ1-2; no firm D call. This CDR3 contains 12 residues. Trimming stripped 7 bases from V and 3 bases from J, with 9 bases between. Per germline, CDR1 LNHDA and CDR2 SQIVND (reference sequence).

The gene calls are TRBV9 and TRBJ1-4; weak D call: TRBD1 (6 bases). Trimming took off 4 bases at V and 8 bases at J, with 18 bases between the two ends. CDR1 is SGDLS, CDR2 YYNGEE, per germline. This CDR3 has 15 residues. CDR3 nucleotides: TGTGCCAGCAGCCCATCAAGGACAGCTACCGAAAAACTGTTTTTT. It is translated as CASSPSRTATEKLFF.

Worth noting for this clone: Other DNA sequences in this sample translate to the same CDR3. The genes are TRBV6-1 and TRBJ2-5, with TRBD2 identical over 10 bases. V was pared by 0 bases and J by 2 bases, with 0 bases of the junction left unmatched. CDR1 and CDR2 (germline): MNHNS, SASEGT. CDR3 size: 15 residues. CDR3 residues: CASSEASGGQETQYF. CDR3 bases: TGTGCCAGCAGTGAAGCTAGCGGGGGGCAAGAGACCCAGTACTTC.

This chain uses TRBV7-4 with TRBJ2-1; possibly TRBD1 for D (7 bases). V was clipped by 5 bases and J by 7 bases, with 12 bases between them. From germline, CDR1 is SGHVT and CDR2 SQSDAQ. The CDR3 totals 13 residues. CDR3 DNA: TGTGCCAGCAGCGAAGCAGGGGGGAATGAGCAGTTCTTC. It yields the protein CASSEAGGNEQFF.

The chain recombines TRBV5-4 with TRBJ2-3, with TRBD2 matching 10 bases. This CDR3 region has 16 residues. V trimming: 6 bases; J trimming: 2 bases; junction bases outside the gene matches: 9. The germline V gene encodes CDR1 SGHNT and CDR2 YYREEE (reference sequence). Here the CDR3 reads CASKGSGGPYTDTQYF. CDR3 nucleotides: TGTGCCAGCAAAGGTAGCGGGGGGCCCTACACAGATACGCAGTATTTT.

This clone was found a few times. V gene TRBV3-1 (or the pseudogene TRBV3-2) combines with J gene TRBJ1-2; TRBD1 aligns across 10 bases. The ends lost 3 bases at V and 5 bases at J; junction bases unmatched: 15. The CDR3 is 18 residues long. CDR1 and CDR2 from the germline V gene are LGHDT and YNNKEL (reference sequence). CDR3 nucleotide sequence: TGTGCCAGCAGCCAGCACAATGGAATTGGGACAGGGGAATATGGCTACACCTTC. Translated, it gives CASSQHNGIGTGEYGYTF.